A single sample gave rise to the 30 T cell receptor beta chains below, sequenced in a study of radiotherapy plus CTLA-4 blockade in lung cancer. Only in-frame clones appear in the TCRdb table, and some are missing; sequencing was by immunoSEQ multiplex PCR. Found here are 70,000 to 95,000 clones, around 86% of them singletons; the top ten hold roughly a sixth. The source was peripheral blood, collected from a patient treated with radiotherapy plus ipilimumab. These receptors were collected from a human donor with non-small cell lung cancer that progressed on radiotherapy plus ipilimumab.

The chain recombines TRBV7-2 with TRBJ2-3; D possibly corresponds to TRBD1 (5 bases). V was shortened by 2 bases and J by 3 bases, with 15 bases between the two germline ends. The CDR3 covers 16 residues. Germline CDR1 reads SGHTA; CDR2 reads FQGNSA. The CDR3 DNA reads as TGTGCCAGCAGCTTAAGAGGCAGGGAAGTTACAGATACGCAGTATTTT. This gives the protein CASSLRGREVTDTQYF. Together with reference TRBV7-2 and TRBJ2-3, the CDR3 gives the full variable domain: GAGVSQSPSNKVTEKGKDVELRCDPISGHTALYWYRQSLGQGLEFLIYFQGNSAPDKSGLPSDRFSAERTGGSVSTLTIQRTQQEDSAVYLCASSLRGREVTDTQYFGPGTRLTVL.

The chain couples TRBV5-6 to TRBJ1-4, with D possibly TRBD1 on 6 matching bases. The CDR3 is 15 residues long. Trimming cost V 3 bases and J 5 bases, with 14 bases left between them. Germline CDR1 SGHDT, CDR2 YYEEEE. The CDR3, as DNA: TGTGCCAGCAGCTGGAGGGGGGGCGTCAATGAAAAACTGTTTTTT. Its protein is CASSWRGGVNEKLFF.

Here the CDR3 reads CASSLSTALAVVQFF. Here the CDR3 DNA reads TGTGCCAGCAGCTTATCAACCGCCCTCGCGGTGGTGCAGTTCTTC. The V gene is TRBV7-9, the J gene TRBJ2-1; D gene uncertain. This CDR3 is built from 15 residues. V lost 2 bases, J lost 12 bases, and 20 bases lay in between. Germline CDR1 and CDR2: SEHNR and FQNEAQ (reference sequence).

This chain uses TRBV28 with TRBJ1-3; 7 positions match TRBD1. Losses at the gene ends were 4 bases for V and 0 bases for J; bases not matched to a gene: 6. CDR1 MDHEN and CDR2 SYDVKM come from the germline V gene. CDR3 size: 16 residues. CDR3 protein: CASSSAGGNSGNTIYF. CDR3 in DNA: TGTGCCAGCAGTTCAGCAGGGGGAAACTCTGGAAACACCATATATTTT.

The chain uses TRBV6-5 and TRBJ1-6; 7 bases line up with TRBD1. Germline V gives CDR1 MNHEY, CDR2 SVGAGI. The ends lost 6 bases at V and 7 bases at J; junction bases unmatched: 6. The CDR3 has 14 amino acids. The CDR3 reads CASRPGTENSPLHF. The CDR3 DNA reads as TGTGCCAGCAGGCCCGGGACAGAAAATTCACCCCTCCACTTT.

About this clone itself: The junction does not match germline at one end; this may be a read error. The CDR3 DNA reads as TGTGCTAGCAGCCCACTGACAGGACTGACCTACGAGCAGTACTTC. This codes for CASSPLTGLTYEQYF. The genes are TRBV7-7 and TRBJ2-7; D is possibly TRBD1 (6 bases). This CDR3 region has 15 residues. Germline V gene data show CDR1 as SSHAT and CDR2 as FNYEAQ (reference sequence). Full variable domain (outside the CDR3, taken from reference TRBV7-7 and TRBJ2-7): GAGVSQSPRYKVTKRGQDVTLRCDPISSHATLYWYQQALGQGPEFLTYFNYEAQPDKSGLPSDRFSAERPEGSISTLTIQRTEQRDSAMYRCASSPLTGLTYEQYFGPGTRLTVT.

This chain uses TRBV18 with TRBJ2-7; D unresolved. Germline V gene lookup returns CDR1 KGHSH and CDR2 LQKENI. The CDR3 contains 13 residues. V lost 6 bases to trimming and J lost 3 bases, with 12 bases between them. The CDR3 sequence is CASSSVTGYEQYF. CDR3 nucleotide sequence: TGTGCCAGCTCCTCTGTAACCGGCTACGAGCAGTACTTC.

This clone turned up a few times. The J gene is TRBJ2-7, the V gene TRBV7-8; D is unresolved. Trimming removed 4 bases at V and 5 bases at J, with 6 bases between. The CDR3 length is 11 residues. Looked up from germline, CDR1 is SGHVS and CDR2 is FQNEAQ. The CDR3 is CASSYIDEQYF. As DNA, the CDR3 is TGTGCCAGCAGCTATATAGACGAGCAGTACTTC.

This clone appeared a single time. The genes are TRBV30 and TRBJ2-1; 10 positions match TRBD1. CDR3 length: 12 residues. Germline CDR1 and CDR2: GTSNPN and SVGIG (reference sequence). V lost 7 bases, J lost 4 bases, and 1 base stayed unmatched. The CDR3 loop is CALDRGYNEQFF. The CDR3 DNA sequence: TGTGCCTTGGACAGGGGGTACAATGAGCAGTTCTTC.

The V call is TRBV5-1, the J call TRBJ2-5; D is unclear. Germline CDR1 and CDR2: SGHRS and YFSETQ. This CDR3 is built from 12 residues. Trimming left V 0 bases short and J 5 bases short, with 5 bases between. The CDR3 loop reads CASSLVGETQYF. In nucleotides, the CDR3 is TGCGCCAGCAGCTTGGTGGGTGAGACCCAGTACTTC.

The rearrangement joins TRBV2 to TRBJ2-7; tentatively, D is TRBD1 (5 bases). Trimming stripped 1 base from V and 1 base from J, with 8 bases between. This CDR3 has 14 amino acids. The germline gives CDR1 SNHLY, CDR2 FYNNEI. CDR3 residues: CASSEDRWSYEQYF. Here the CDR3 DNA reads TGTGCCAGCAGTGAAGACAGGTGGTCCTACGAGCAGTACTTC.

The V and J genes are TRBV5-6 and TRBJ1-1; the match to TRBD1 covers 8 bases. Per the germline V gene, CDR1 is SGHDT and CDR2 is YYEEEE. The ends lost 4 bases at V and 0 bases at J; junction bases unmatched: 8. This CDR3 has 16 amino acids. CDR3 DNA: TGTGCCAGCAGCAGGGCCGGGACAGGTCTGAACACTGAAGCTTTCTTT. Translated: CASSRAGTGLNTEAFF. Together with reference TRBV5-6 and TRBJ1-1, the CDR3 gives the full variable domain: DAGVTQSPTHLIKTRGQQVTLRCSPKSGHDTVSWYQQALGQGPQFIFQYYEEEERQRGNFPDRFSGHQFPNYSSELNVNALLLGDSALYLCASSRAGTGLNTEAFFGQGTRLTVV.

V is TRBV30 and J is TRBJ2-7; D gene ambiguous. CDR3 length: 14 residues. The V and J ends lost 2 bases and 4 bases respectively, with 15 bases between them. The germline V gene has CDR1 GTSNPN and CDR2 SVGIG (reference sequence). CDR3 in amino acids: CAWSHPNIPYEQYF. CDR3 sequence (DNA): TGTGCCTGGAGTCACCCGAACATACCTTACGAGCAGTACTTC.

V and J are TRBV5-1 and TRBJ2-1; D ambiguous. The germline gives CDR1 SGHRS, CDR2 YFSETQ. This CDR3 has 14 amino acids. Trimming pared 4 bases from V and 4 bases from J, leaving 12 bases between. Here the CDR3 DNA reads TGCGCCAGCAGCCCGTACGACCTTTACAATGAGCAGTTCTTC. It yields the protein CASSPYDLYNEQFF. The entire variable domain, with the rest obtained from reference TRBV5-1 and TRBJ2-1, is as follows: KAGVTQTPRYLIKTRGQQVTLSCSPISGHRSVSWYQQTPGQGLQFLFEYFSETQRNKGNFPGRFSGRQFSNSRSEMNVSTLELGDSALYLCASSPYDLYNEQFFGPGTRLTVL.

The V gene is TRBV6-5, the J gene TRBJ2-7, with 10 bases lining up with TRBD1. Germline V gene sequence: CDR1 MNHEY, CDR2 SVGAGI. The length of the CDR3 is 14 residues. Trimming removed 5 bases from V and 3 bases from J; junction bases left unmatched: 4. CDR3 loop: CASSPDRGGYEQYF. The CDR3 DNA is TGTGCCAGCAGTCCGGACAGGGGGGGCTACGAGCAGTACTTC.

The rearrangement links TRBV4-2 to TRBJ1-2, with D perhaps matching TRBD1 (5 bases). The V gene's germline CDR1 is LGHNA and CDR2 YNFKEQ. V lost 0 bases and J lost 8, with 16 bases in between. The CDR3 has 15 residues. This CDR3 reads CASSQEYDGTGGYTF. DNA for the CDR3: TGTGCCAGCAGCCAAGAATATGACGGGACCGGCGGCTACACCTTC.

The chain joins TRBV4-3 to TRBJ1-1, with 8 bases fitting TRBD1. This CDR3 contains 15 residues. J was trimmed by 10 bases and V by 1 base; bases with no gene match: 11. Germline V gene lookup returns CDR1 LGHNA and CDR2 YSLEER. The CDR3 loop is CASSQAGTGFGGAFF. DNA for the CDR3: TGCGCCAGCAGCCAAGCGGGGACAGGCTTTGGGGGAGCTTTCTTT.

The CDR3 coding sequence is TGCAGCGTTGACGAATACAATGAGCAGTTCTTC. It codes for CSVDEYNEQFF. The rearrangement joins TRBV29-1 to TRBJ2-1; no clear D. The V gene lost 3 bases and the J gene lost 4 bases, with 4 bases spanning the gap. The V gene's germline CDR1 is SQVTM and CDR2 ANQGSEA. This CDR3 has 11 amino acids.

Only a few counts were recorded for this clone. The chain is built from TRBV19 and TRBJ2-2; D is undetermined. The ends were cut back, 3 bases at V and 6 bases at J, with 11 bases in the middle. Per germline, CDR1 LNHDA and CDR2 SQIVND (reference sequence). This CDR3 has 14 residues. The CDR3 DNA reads TGTGCCAGTAGTATCCCAGGAGCCTCCGGGGAGCTGTTTTTT. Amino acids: CASSIPGASGELFF. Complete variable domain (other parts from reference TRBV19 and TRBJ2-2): DGGITQSPKYLFRKEGQNVTLSCEQNLNHDAMYWYRQDPGQGLRLIYYSQIVNDFQKGDIAEGYSVSREKKESFPLTVTSAQKNPTAFYLCASSIPGASGELFFGEGSRLTVL.

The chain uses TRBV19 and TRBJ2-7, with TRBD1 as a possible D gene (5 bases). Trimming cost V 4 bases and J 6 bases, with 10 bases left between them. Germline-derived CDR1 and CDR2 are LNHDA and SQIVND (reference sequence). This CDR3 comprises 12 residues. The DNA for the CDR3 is TGTGCCAGTAGTAACAGGTTATCCGAGCAGTACTTC. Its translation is CASSNRLSEQYF.

The CDR3 loop reads CASSLRQEYEQYF. The CDR3 DNA reads as TGTGCCAGCAGCCTCCGGCAAGAGTACGAGCAGTACTTC. The rearrangement links TRBV13 to TRBJ2-7; unclear D gene. Germline V CDR1 and CDR2: PRHDT, FYEKMQ (reference sequence). The V end was cut by 5 bases, the J end by 4 bases, with 12 bases between. The CDR3 runs 13 residues.

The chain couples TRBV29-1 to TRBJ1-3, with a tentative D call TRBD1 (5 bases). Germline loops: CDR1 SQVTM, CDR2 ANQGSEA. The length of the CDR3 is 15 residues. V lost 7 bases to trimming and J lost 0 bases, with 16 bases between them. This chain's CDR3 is CSATKFGGSGNTIYF. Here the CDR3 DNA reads TGCAGCGCTACCAAGTTTGGGGGCTCTGGAAACACCATATATTTT.

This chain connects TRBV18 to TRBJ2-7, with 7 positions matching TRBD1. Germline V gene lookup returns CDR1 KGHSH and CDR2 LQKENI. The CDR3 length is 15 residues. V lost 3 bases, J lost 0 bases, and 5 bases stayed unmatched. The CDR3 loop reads CASSPRNRGSYEQYF. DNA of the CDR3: TGTGCCAGCTCACCTCGCAACAGGGGCTCCTACGAGCAGTACTTC.

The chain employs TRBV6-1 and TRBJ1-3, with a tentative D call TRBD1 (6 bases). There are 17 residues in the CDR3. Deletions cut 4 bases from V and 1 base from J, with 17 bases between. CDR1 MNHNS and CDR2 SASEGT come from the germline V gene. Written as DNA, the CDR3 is TGTGCCAGCAGTGTTGGGGGAGGGGGGCATTCTGGAAACACCATATATTTT. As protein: CASSVGGGGHSGNTIYF.

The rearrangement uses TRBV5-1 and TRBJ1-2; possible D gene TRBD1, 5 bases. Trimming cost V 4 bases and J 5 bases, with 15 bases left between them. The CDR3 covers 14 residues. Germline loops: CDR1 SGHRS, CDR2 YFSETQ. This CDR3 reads CASSPGQGGYGYTF. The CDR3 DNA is TGCGCCAGCAGCCCCGGCCAGGGTGGATATGGCTACACCTTC.

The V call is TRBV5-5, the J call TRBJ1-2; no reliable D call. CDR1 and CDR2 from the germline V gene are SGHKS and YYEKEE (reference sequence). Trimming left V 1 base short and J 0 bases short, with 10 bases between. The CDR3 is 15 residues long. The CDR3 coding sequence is TGTGCCAGCAGCTTGACTTTGGGAGCTAACTATGGCTACACCTTC. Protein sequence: CASSLTLGANYGYTF.

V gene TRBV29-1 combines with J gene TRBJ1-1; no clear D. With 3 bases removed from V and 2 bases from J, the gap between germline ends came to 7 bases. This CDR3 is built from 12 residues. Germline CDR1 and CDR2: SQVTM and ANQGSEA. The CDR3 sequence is CSVDGANTEAFF. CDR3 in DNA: TGCAGCGTTGATGGAGCAAACACTGAAGCTTTCTTT.

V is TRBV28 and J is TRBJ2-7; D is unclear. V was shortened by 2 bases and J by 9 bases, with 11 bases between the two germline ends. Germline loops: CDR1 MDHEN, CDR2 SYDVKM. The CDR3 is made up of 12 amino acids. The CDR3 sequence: CASSLGQIGQYF. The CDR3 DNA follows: TGTGCCAGCAGTTTAGGGCAGATAGGGCAGTACTTC.

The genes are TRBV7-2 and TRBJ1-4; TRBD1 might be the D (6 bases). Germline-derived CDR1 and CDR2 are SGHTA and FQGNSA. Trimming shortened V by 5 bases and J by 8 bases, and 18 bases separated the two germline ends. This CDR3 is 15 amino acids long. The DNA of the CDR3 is TGTGCCAGCAGCATCCGAGGAGGGGGAAGAGAAAAACTGTTTTTT. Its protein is CASSIRGGGREKLFF.

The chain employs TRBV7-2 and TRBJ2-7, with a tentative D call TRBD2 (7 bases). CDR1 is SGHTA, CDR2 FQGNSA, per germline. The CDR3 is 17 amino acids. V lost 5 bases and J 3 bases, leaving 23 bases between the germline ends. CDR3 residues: CASSLGATGPGGYEQYF. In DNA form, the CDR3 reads TGTGCCAGCAGCCTAGGGGCCACAGGGCCGGGGGGCTACGAGCAGTACTTC.